A selection of T cell receptor beta chains follows, all from one sample in a study of spatial heterogeneity in lung cancer. MiXCR, run by TCRdb on the 5' RACE reads, gives a single entry per CDR3 protein. This table holds fewer than 30,000 distinct CDR3 sequences, 4.5% to 7.5% found once. Sample: PBMCs, taken at follow-up. Every receptor here comes from a male donor with early-stage non-small cell lung cancer. Both conserved end residues are part of each CDR3. Fields, in order: D gene, clone size, V gene, J gene, CDR3 protein, CDR3 DNA. D genes are given only for firm matches. Not every row has a clone size; where given, it reads once, few, many or a size class.

TRBD1	many	TRBV4-3	TRBJ2-7	CASASGQGAYEQYF	TGCGCCAGCGCCTCGGGCCAGGGGGCCTACGAGCAGTACTTC
TRBD1	many	TRBV20-1	TRBJ1-2	CSPPTGYGYTF	TGCAGTCCTCCGACAGGGTATGGCTACACCTTC
NA	NA	TRBV9	TRBJ1-4	CASSVGGQFNEKLFF	TGTGCCAGCAGCGTAGGAGGACAGTTTAATGAAAAACTGTTTTTT
TRBD1	many	TRBV9	TRBJ2-7	CASSVGTGQRHEQYF	TGTGCCAGCAGCGTAGGGACAGGGCAACGCCACGAGCAGTACTTC
NA	many	TRBV24-1	TRBJ2-4	CATSGDGENIQYF	TGTGCCACCAGTGGCGACGGTGAAAACATTCAGTACTTC
NA	many	TRBV20-1	TRBJ1-5	CSAPGGDQPQHF	TGCAGTGCCCCAGGTGGGGATCAGCCCCAGCATTTT
NA	many	TRBV10-3	TRBJ1-6	CAIRSGGAGPLHF	TGTGCCATCAGATCTGGGGGAGCTGGACCCCTCCACTTT
TRBD1	many	TRBV7-6	TRBJ1-5	CASSPGQASNQPQHF	TGTGCCAGCAGCCCGGGACAGGCTAGCAATCAGCCCCAGCATTTT
NA	few	TRBV12-3/TRBV12-4	TRBJ2-2	CASSFPPGELFF	TGTGCCAGCAGTTTCCCCCCCGGGGAGCTGTTTTTT
TRBD1	many	TRBV10-3	TRBJ1-6	CATTPGQRSNSPLHF	TGTGCCACCACGCCGGGACAGCGGTCTAATTCACCCCTCCACTTT
NA	many	TRBV27	TRBJ2-5	CASSLGETQYF	TGTGCCAGCAGTTTAGGGGAGACCCAGTACTTC
TRBD1	many	TRBV5-6	TRBJ1-6	CASSLGGGNSPLHF	TGTGCCAGCAGCTTAGGGGGCGGTAATTCACCCCTCCACTTT
NA	many	TRBV12-3/TRBV12-4	TRBJ2-7	CASSFVRGFREEQYF	TGTGCCAGCAGTTTTGTGCGGGGTTTTCGGGAAGAGCAGTACTTC
TRBD1	many	TRBV12-3/TRBV12-4	TRBJ2-1	CASSPRDREGSEQFF	TGTGCCAGCAGTCCCCGGGACAGAGAAGGTAGTGAGCAGTTCTTC
NA	many	TRBV3-1	TRBJ2-7	CASSHGGLEQYF	TGTGCCAGCAGCCATGGGGGGCTCGAGCAGTACTTC
NA	many	TRBV4-3	TRBJ2-1	CASSQGEGAHNEQFF	TGCGCCAGCAGCCAAGGTGAAGGGGCGCATAATGAGCAGTTCTTC